This T cell receptor beta chain was captured by sequencing in a study of T-cell reconstitution after alpha-beta-depleted transplantation in children. Study-level findings and limits: Some patients' high day-60 TCRbeta diversity was attributed to recipient cells surviving conditioning.

The TCRbeta library incorporated unique molecular identifiers. TCRdb itself ran the PCR reads through MiXCR, one entry per CDR3 protein. The sample records 29,000 or so distinct CDR3 sequences, 6.3% being singletons. The germline V gene encodes CDR1 DFQATT and CDR2 SNEGSKA (reference sequence). The CDR3 loop spans 14 amino acids. V lost 2 bases and J lost 2; bases outside the gene matches: 5. This clonotype has a handful of counts. Antigen: not known. Sequences were derived from PBMCs, mostly from graft donor cells, sampled 180 days after TCRalphabeta/CD19-depleted stem cell transplant. This receptor was identified in a male patient under 18 who had a stem cell transplant for acute myeloid leukemia, so the T cells may come from the graft donor. The chain uses TRBV20-1 and TRBJ2-5; 7 nucleotides align to TRBD2. CDR3 sequence (DNA): TGCAGTGCTAGACGCGGGAGTGGACAAGAGACCCAGTACTTC. The encoded protein is CSARRGSGQETQYF.